Below, 2 T cell receptor beta chains from the same sample are listed, as sequenced in a study of T cells in Graves' hyperthyroidism and ophthalmopathy. Amplification of TCR beta CDR3 regions used RNA as the template. Using the HTBI primer set, a first-round RT-PCR was run on the TCR CDR3. TCRdb analysed the multiplex PCR reads with MiXCR anew, one entry per CDR3 protein. The table lists fewer than 450,000 distinct CDR3 sequences, about an eighth of them singletons. The source material was blood. Source of these receptors: a man aged 45-60 years with Graves' ophthalmopathy.

At least ten counts were recorded for this clonotype. The chain employs TRBV5-1 and TRBJ2-7; D is possibly TRBD1 (6 bases). Trimming left V 4 bases short and J 0 bases short, with 17 bases between. From germline, CDR1 is SGHRS and CDR2 YFSETQ. The CDR3 spans 16 residues. CDR3 region: CASSPSPKGGSYEQYF. The CDR3 nucleotides read TGCGCCAGCAGCCCGAGCCCGAAAGGGGGCTCCTACGAGCAGTACTTC.

Of note for this clonotype: This may arise from a read error, as a much more abundant clone is one base away. The chain joins TRBV6-1 to TRBJ2-3; weak D call: TRBD2 (5 bases). Trimming removed 6 bases from V and 7 bases from J, with 14 bases in between. Germline V gene data show CDR1 as MNHNS and CDR2 as SASEGT. This CDR3 has 13 amino acids. The CDR3 region has the DNA TGTGCCAGCAGAAGAGGGATAACAAATACGCAGTATTTT. Translation: CASRRGITNTQYF.